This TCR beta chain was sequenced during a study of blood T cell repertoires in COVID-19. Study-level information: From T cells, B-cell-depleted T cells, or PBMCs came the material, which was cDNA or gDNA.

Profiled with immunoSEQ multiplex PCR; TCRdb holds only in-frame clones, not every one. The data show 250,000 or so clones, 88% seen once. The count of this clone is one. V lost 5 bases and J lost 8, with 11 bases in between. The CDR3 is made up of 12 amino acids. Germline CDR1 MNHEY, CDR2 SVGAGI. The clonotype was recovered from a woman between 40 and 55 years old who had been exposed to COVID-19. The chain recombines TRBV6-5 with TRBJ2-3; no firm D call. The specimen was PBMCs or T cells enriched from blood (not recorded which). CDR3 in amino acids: CASSQSVGTQYF. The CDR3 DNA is TGTGCCAGCAGTCAATCCGTCGGTACGCAGTATTTT.